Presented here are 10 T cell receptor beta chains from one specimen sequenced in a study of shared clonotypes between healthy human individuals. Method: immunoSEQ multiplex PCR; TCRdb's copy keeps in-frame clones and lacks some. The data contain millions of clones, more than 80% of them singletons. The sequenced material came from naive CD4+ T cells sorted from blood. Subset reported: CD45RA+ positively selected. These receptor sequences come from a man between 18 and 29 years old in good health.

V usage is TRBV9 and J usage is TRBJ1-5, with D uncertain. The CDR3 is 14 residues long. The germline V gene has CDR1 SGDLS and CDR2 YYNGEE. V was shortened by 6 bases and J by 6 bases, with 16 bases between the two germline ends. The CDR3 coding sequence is TGTGCCAGCACCACCCGTAGGGCCGGTCAGCCCCAGCATTTT. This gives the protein CASTTRRAGQPQHF.

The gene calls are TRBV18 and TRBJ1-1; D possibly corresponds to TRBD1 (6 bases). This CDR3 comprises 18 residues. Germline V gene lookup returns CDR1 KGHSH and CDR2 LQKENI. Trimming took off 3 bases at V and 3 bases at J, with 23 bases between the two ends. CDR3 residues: CASSPQQGTIREDTEAFF. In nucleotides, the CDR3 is TGTGCCAGCTCACCTCAGCAAGGGACAATTCGGGAAGACACTGAAGCTTTCTTT.

The CDR3 is CASRKWGHFDWDTGELFF. The CDR3 coding sequence is TGTGCCAGTAGGAAATGGGGACACTTCGATTGGGACACCGGGGAGCTGTTTTTT. V gene TRBV19 combines with J gene TRBJ2-2, with D maybe TRBD1 (6 bases). The CDR3 runs 18 residues. Trimming left V 6 bases short and J 3 bases short, with 23 bases between. CDR1 and CDR2 from the germline V gene are LNHDA and SQIVND (reference sequence).

The CDR3 sequence is CASSLAIKGGSYEQYF. The CDR3, as DNA: TGTGCCAGCTCACTGGCCATAAAAGGGGGATCCTACGAGCAGTACTTC. The chain couples TRBV18 to TRBJ2-7; D perhaps matches TRBD1 (6 bases). The V end was cut by 4 bases, the J end by 1 base, with 17 bases between. The CDR3 is 16 residues long. In germline, CDR1 is KGHSH, CDR2 LQKENI. The full variable domain, rest sourced from reference TRBV18 and TRBJ2-7, is NAGVMQNPRHLVRRRGQEARLRCSPMKGHSHVYWYRQLPEEGLKFMVYLQKENIIDESGMPKERFSAEFPKEGPSILRIQQVVRGDSAAYFCASSLAIKGGSYEQYFGPGTRLTVT.

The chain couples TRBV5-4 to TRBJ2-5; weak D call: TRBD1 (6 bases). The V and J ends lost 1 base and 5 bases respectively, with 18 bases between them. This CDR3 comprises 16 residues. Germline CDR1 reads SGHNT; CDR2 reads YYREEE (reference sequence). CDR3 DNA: TGTGCCAGCAGCTTGAAAACAGGGAAAGGTTCGGAGACCCAGTACTTC. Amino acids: CASSLKTGKGSETQYF.

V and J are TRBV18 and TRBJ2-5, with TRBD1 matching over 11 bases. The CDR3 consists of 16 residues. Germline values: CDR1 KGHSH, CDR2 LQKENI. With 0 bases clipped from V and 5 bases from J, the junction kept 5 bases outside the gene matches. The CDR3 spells CASSPPVGQGAETQYF. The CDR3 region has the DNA TGTGCCAGCTCACCACCGGTTGGACAGGGGGCTGAGACCCAGTACTTC.

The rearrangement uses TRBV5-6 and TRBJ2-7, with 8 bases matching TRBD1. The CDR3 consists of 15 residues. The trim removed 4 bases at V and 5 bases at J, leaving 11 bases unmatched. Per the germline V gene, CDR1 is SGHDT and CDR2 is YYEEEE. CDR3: CASSRQGIDLDEQYF. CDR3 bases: TGTGCCAGCAGCAGACAGGGGATCGATCTGGACGAGCAGTACTTC. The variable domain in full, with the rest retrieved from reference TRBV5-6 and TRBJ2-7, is DAGVTQSPTHLIKTRGQQVTLRCSPKSGHDTVSWYQQALGQGPQFIFQYYEEEERQRGNFPDRFSGHQFPNYSSELNVNALLLGDSALYLCASSRQGIDLDEQYFGPGTRLTVT.

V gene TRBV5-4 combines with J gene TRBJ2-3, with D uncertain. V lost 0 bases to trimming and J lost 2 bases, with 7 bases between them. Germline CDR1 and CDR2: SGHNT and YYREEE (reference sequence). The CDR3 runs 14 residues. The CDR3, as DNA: TGTGCCAGCAGCTTGGATCACTTCACAGATACGCAGTATTTT. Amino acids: CASSLDHFTDTQYF.

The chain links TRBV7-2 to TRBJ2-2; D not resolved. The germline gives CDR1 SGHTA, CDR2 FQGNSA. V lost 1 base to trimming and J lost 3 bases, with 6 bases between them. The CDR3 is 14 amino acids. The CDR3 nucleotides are TGTGCCAGCAGCTTAGAGGGTTACACCGGGGAGCTGTTTTTT. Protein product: CASSLEGYTGELFF.

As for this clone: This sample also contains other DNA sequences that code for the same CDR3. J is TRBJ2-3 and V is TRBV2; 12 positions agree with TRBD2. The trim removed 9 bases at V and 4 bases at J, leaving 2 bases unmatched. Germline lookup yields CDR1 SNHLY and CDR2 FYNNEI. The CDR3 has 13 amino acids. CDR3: CARRTSGADTQYF. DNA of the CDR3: TGTGCCAGACGGACTAGCGGGGCAGATACGCAGTATTTT.